Reported below is one T cell receptor beta chain. The antigen this receptor binds is unknown. No base quality values were provided; no much bigger clone lies one nucleotide off. V loses 6 bases of germline sequence and J loses 9 bases, and the interval between the two ends is 9 bases. Based on the germline V gene, the CDR1 and CDR2 sequences are MRHNA and SNTAGT. The CDR3 runs 12 amino acids, cysteine and phenylalanine included. The kept DNA is CDR3 alone, 36 bases in frame from the first base. This sample was included in a study of T-cell reconstitution after alpha-beta-depleted transplantation in children (dated by TCRdb to about 2016). Turning to the overall study: The study quantitatively tracked T-cell immune reconstitution after TCRalphabeta/CD19-depleted allogeneic hematopoietic cell transplantation in children using TCR repertoire profiling. Broad study findings and their caveats: Apparently early alphabetaT-cell count recovery about two months after transplant reportedly relied on only several hundred rapidly expanded clones derived from non-depleted graft cells. In some patients, the high TCRbeta diversity seen at day 60 was put down to recipient T cells and intrathymic progenitors that had survived conditioning. The frequencies of hyperexpanded clones fell over the following months, and after one year, T-cell counts and TCRbeta diversity were mostly attributed to newly produced T cells.

Explained via the paper, the treatment or condition label denotes: allogeneic hematopoietic cell transplantation with graft depleted of TCRalphabeta T cells and CD19 B cells. The transplant recipients were children given TCRalphabeta/CD19-depleted allogeneic hematopoietic cell grafts. Library preparation was by PCR. Sequenced using an Illumina HiSeq 2500. TCR library preparation used molecular barcoding, with unique molecular identifiers applied to normalize quantification of the TCRbeta repertoire. TCRdb took the public reads, trimmed them with fastp at Q25, ran MiXCR for clone calling and kept in-frame beta chains. Rows with a matching CDR3 protein are joined into one entry that keeps the most common DNA and genes. Present in this sample are fewer than 700,000 distinct CDR3 sequences, 10% to 15% of which were seen just once. The ten largest make up 2% to 2.5% of the sample.

In this chain, TRBV6-4 is recombined with TRBJ1-6, with the D gene uncertain. The sample consisted of PBMCs, mostly from graft donor cells, taken 360 days after TCRalphabeta/CD19-depleted stem cell transplant. The clonotype originates from a male patient younger than 18 who had a stem cell transplant for acute myeloid leukemia, so the T cells may come from the graft donor. The CDR3 region: CASRGWSSPLHF. Read as DNA, the sequence is TGTGCCAGCAGAGGTTGGAGTTCACCCCTCCACTTT.